This T cell receptor (beta chain) was retrieved from a study of cytomegalovirus exposure and HLA in healthy donors listed by TCRdb under 2017. Describing the broader study: In an earlier analysis of roughly 500 of the donors, about 270 Gb of sequence data and approximately 100 million unique TCR beta sequences from about 180 million T cells were reported. Among around 400 genotyped donors of the cohort, an average of around 240,000 unique TCR beta nucleotide sequences was sequenced per donor, of which 15% to 20% were non-productive. Roughly 300 gigabases of sequencing data and 70 million to 100 million unique TCR sequences were included in an early release covering roughly 600 HLA-typed donors. HLA typing covered class I and class II loci at four-digit resolution. Every discovery cohort repertoire had been produced on one sequencing platform. A few DR-DQ haplotypes were handled as single units for association and clustering because linkage in the cohort was strong. The study aimed to test whether cataloging public T cell receptors could reveal signatures of past pathogen exposure. A later analysis re-analyzed previously published TCR beta repertoires from hundreds of donors and added high-resolution HLA genotyping to study TCR occurrence patterns. Genome-wide SNP genotypes for about 60% of the 666 donors were used in a later genetic analysis, which treated that subset as a discovery cohort. In an earlier analysis of a few hundred of the donors, high-throughput TCR beta sequencing was used to judge whether each TCR beta V gene segment behaved as functional or pseudogenic. Typing coverage varied by locus: roughly 629-640 donors for A, B, C, DRB1 and DQB1; 500 to 550 for DQA1; 600 to 610 for DPA1; approximately 470 for DPB1. The later analysis used no new phenotypic data to find candidate immune exposures, relying instead on TCR beta sequences and their occurrence across donors. The T cell repertoires of some 700 subjects were profiled by immunosequencing and related to cytomegalovirus serostatus. Donor age, sex, ethnicity and CMV serostatus were compiled together with the repertoire data. Besides the first cohort of roughly 660 subjects, a separate validation cohort made up of 120 or so different subjects was used. Of the approximately 400 genotyped donors, around 81% fell in the genetic ancestry cluster associated with self-reported Caucasian donors. High-throughput TCR immunosequencing, statistical association of individual TCRs with disease status, and machine learning were combined to predict cytomegalovirus infection status. Here is what the overall study found, with its caveats: A later analysis found that most CMV-associated TCR beta chains appeared HLA-restricted, with HLA associations seemingly driven largely by CMV exposure. According to the authors, the approach could potentially be generalized to other disease states and immunological phenotypes. In a later analysis, 15,000 to 20,000 TCR beta sequences were associated with specific HLA alleles at a false discovery rate of 0.05. A further reported finding was that TCR beta sequences accurately predicted the HLA-A and HLA-B alleles for most subjects in the first cohort. The only immune exposure information available for the cohort was CMV serostatus. Sequencing depth was assumed to be roughly uniform across donors in the presence/absence analyses, though that assumption may not hold. Because some donors lacked HLA typing at each locus, the association tests relied only on the typed subset. Broadly in line with IMGT annotations, most TCR beta V segments showed up in productive rearrangements about 87% or about 30% of the time in an earlier analysis of a few hundred of the donors. The sequencing pipeline was judged likely to have produced a cluster of highly shared sequence variants as a technical artifact. Several of the top co-occurrence clusters appeared to be linked to parvovirus B19, influenza, CMV and Epstein-Barr virus, according to a later analysis. Most TCR sequences were seen in very few donors, while some public TCRs were found in many individuals. Strong co-occurrence of HLA alleles, especially DR and DQ, made assigning TCR associations to individual alleles difficult. An association between a missense DCLRE1C variant and V-gene and J-gene trimming of TCR beta chains was found in a later genetic analysis and replicated in an independent cohort. Because counts were too low, some 17 rarely observed V segments, including chromosome 9 orphons, were excluded from the earlier analysis of about 500 of the donors. In both the original and validation cohorts, the classifier was reported to diagnose cytomegalovirus status with high specificity and sensitivity. In vitro tests confirmed that a few of the cytomegalovirus-associated TCR beta chains recognize cytomegalovirus antigens. Linkage disequilibrium might explain the correlated functional status among segregating V segments, but an unknown experimental factor could not be excluded. In this cohort, only TCR beta chains were sequenced, and detectable features were limited by the absence of alpha or paired-chain data. Compared with equally common non-associated chains, HLA-associated TCR beta chains in a later analysis were more clonally expanded and had lower generation probabilities. A later analysis found that TCR association rates varied across HLA loci, with DRB1 alleles showing the most associated TCRs and HLA-C alleles the fewest. In a later genetic analysis, fewer N-insertions in productive TCRs were reported among donors in an Asian-associated ancestry cluster than the approximately 710-donor mean. The 87-base-pair reads could not distinguish some IMGT-functional V segments, including TRBV6-2 and TRBV6-3, so those segments were excluded. A total of some 180 TCR beta chains were listed by the study as associated with cytomegalovirus.

Trimming takes 4 bases from V and 4 bases from J, and the germline ends sit 11 bases apart. The CDR3 has 13 amino acids, counting the end cysteine and phenylalanine. The retained sequence is limited to the CDR3, 39 bases, with the frame set at the first base. The germline V gene yields MGHRA for CDR1 and YSYEKL for CDR2. Receptor libraries were prepared by the immunoSEQ multiplex PCR assay. The multiplex PCR relied on a mix of 60 forward primers for TCR Vbeta segments and 13 reverse primers for TCR Jbeta segments. Amplification of the CDR3 region of rearranged TCR beta genes was performed with a multiplex PCR assay on genomic DNA. Amplified TCR beta libraries were sequenced as 87-base-pair reads on the Illumina HiSeq System. In the paper's pipeline: A later analysis tallied some 79 million unique TCR beta chains across the 600 to 700 repertoires, and about 10 million of those chains were shared by two or more donors. Raw reads were error-corrected and collapsed into unique sequences by a nearest-neighbor algorithm in which closely related sequences were merged to remove PCR and sequencing errors. To assign V, D and J gene segments, CDR3 sequences were aligned to IMGT reference sequences. For a sequence to be retained, at least a six-nucleotide match to both a V gene segment and a J gene segment was required. A rearrangement was called productive if the CDR3 had no stop codons and remained in frame with V and J, and every other rearrangement was called non-productive. Following IMGT convention, CDR3 was defined as the stretch from the second conserved V-encoded cysteine up to the conserved J-encoded phenylalanine. The earlier analysis of about 590 of the donors excluded sequences that lacked an unambiguous match to a single V gene segment. In an earlier analysis of almost 600 of the donors, a V segment was called functional when productive rearrangements were above 56.7%, and segregating when the standard deviation between donors exceeded 5%. A statistical classification framework was built to diagnose cytomegalovirus status from the catalog of TCR beta chain sequences. In a later analysis, TCR nucleotide sequences were compared against IMGT/GENE-DB human TR gene sequences so that V and J genes could be assigned. Using the TCRdist pipeline, a later analysis assigned CDR3 sequences along with most-parsimonious VDJ recombination scenarios. In a later analysis, every TCR beta chain was defined by the combination of its CDR3 amino acid sequence and its V-gene family, and reads without a unique V-gene family were dropped. A later analysis removed nearly 600 highly shared, low-generation-probability nucleotide sequences to deal with suspected cross-contamination and a sequencing artifact. A later analysis calculated a clonal expansion index for each public chain from normalized within-repertoire ranks of inferred template counts. In a later analysis, generation probabilities were computed with a VDJ recombination model fitted to out-of-frame rearrangements, and the resulting probabilities were checked against IGoR. In a later analysis, TCR-TCR, TCR-HLA and TCR-CMV co-occurrence was scored with hypergeometric tests, and a repertoire-size bias correction was applied to TCR pairs. False discovery rates were estimated in a later analysis by permuting HLA or CMV assignments 20 times. In a later analysis, co-occurring TCRs were grouped with DBSCAN, and TCRdist sequence similarity was added when clustering was performed within HLA-allele-positive subsets. Co-occurrence clustering excluded repertoires with fewer than 30,000 or more than 120,000 public chains, plus five with anomalous nucleotide sharing. As stored in TCRdb, this immuneACCESS dataset retains in-frame rearrangements with V and J assigned. A fraction of the clones does not appear; measured against another copy, unresolved V genes explain less than half of the discrepancy, and the remainder lacks a known reason. V and J calls and clone size are those listed in that table; D and trimming were worked out from the DNA. For this sample the table gives more than 90,000 clones, of which around 74% were detected only once. About 1.9% of the sample is held by the ten biggest clonotypes.

The cohort comprised some 700 healthy bone marrow donors. Cohort members were all nominally healthy when sampled, although unrecorded immune exposures were likely present. The donor was CMV seronegative and belonged to the group of 352 seronegative cohort members. A peripheral blood sample was provided by each donor, and peripheral blood mononuclear cells were used for TCR beta sequencing. Genomic DNA extraction from the blood cell samples was performed with the Qiagen DNeasy Blood Extraction Kit. In the case of this clone: Its specific antigen is unknown. Base-call qualities are not available, and no considerably larger clone is one nucleotide away.

The sequence derives from a woman aged 35 to 49 in good health and CMV-seronegative. This receptor chain uses TRBV4-1 and TRBJ2-7; no D gene can be assigned with confidence. Input material: PBMCs. The CDR3 protein is CASSLLNEYEQYF. The bases read TGCGCCAGCAGCCTCCTGAATGAGTACGAGCAGTACTTC.